This T cell receptor beta chain came from a study of cytomegalovirus exposure and HLA in healthy donors. Study overall: Counted in an early data release were about 80 million unique TCRs from HLA-typed donors.

A note on this clone: What it binds is unknown.

Both 60 Vbeta primers and 13 Jbeta primers went into the PCR. Method: immunoSEQ multiplex PCR; TCRdb's copy keeps in-frame clones and lacks some. This sample's table reports about 33,000 clones. General study findings and limits: As was reported, the classifier diagnosed cytomegalovirus status with high specificity and sensitivity. TRBV6-2, TRBV6-3 and some other V segments were excluded as indistinguishable.

Between the trimmed V and J ends, which lost 2 bases and 2 bases, there was a span of 9 bases. CDR3 size: 14 residues. Germline V CDR1 and CDR2: SGHTA, FQGNSA. This receptor was obtained from a man aged 35 to 55 in good health and CMV-seronegative. Sequencing was performed on PBMCs. This sequence joins TRBV7-2 and TRBJ1-2; D is undetermined. The CDR3: CASSLTSVNYGYTF. The CDR3 region has the DNA TGTGCCAGCAGCTTAACGTCAGTAAACTATGGCTACACCTTC.